A selection of T cell receptor beta chains follows, all from one sample in a study of beta chain features in type 1 diabetes. Repertoires were generated with immunoSEQ multiplex PCR, while TCRdb's copy carries only in-frame clones and drops some. The profile shows 310,000 or so clones, 8% of them singletons. The sequenced sample consisted of central memory CD4+ T cells from blood. The receptors originated from a woman between 18 and 30 years old in good health. The CDR3 runs from the conserved cysteine through the conserved F or W. The D gene is left open where the match is weak. For some rows the clone size is stated as once, few or many, or as a class when expanded; others skip it.

>TRBJ1-5|many|15|TRBV19|.
CASSIGTVLVQPQHF
TGTGCCAGTAGTATAGGGACAGTTCTGGTTCAGCCCCAGCATTTT
>TRBJ1-1|.|16|TRBV6-5|.
CASSYSSLGGQDEAFF
TGTGCCAGCAGTTACTCGTCACTCGGCGGACAAGATGAAGCTTTCTTT
>TRBJ1-1|.|16|TRBV4-2|TRBD1
CASSQVISGGNTEAFF
TGTGCCAGCAGCCAAGTTATATCAGGGGGGAACACTGAAGCTTTCTTT
>TRBJ2-5|few|14|TRBV7-2|TRBD2
CASSFLAGEETQYF
TGTGCCAGCAGCTTCCTAGCGGGAGAAGAGACCCAGTACTTC
>TRBJ1-1|many|13|TRBV6-5|.
CASSPTSPPEAFF
TGTGCCAGCAGCCCGACATCACCTCCTGAAGCTTTCTTT
>TRBJ1-5|.|16|TRBV15|.
CATSRGGGTGNQPQHF
TGTGCCACCAGCAGAGGTGGGGGTACTGGCAATCAGCCCCAGCATTTT
>TRBJ1-2|.|13|TRBV7-2|.
CASSLDLNYGYTF
TGTGCCAGCAGCTTGGACTTAAACTATGGCTACACCTTC
>TRBJ2-1|few|18|TRBV27|TRBD2
CASSSGLAGGRRSNEQFF
TGTGCCAGCAGTTCCGGACTAGCGGGAGGGCGGCGAAGCAATGAGCAGTTCTTC
>TRBJ1-1|few|14|TRBV6-5|.
CASIRLSGISEAFF
TGTGCCAGCATCCGTCTATCAGGGATATCTGAAGCTTTCTTT
>TRBJ1-2|.|14|TRBV7-2|.
CASSLGTSNYGYTF
TGTGCCAGCAGCTTAGGCACCAGCAACTATGGCTACACCTTC